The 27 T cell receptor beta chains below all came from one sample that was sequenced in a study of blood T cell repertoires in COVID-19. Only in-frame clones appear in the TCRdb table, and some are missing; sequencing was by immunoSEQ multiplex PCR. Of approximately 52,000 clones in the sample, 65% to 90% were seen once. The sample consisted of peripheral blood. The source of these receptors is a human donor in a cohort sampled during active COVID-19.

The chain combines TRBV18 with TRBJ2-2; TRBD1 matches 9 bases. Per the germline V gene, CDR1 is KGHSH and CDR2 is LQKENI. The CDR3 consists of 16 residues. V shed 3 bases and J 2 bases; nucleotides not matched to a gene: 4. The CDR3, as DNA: TGTGCCAGCTCACCCGGGACAGGGACTAACACCGGGGAGCTGTTTTTT. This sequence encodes CASSPGTGTNTGELFF.

The DNA for the CDR3 is TGTGCCAGCAGTAGTGGTTATGGTCTAGAGCAGTACTTC. Translating gives CASSSGYGLEQYF. This sequence joins TRBV27 and TRBJ2-7; unclear D gene. V was cut by 5 bases and J by 7 bases, with 15 bases left in between. The CDR3 contains 13 residues. CDR1 is MNHEY and CDR2 is SMNVEV in the germline V gene (reference sequence).

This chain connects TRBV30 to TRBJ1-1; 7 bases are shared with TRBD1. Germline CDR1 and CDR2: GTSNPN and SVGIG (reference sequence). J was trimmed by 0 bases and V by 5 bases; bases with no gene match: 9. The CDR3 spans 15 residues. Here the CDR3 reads CAWPDLGQLNTEAFF. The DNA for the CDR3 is TGTGCCTGGCCTGATCTGGGACAGCTGAACACTGAAGCTTTCTTT.

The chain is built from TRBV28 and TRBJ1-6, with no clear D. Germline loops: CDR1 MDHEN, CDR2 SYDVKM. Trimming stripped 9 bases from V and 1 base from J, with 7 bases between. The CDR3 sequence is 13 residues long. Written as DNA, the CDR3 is TGTGCCAGTGGGCCATCCTATAATTCACCCCTCCACTTT. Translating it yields CASGPSYNSPLHF.

CDR3 bases: TGTGCCAGTAGTATCGCGGGACTAGCGGGAGACAATACGCAGTATTTT. It translates to CASSIAGLAGDNTQYF. The chain couples TRBV19 to TRBJ2-3; 14 nucleotides match TRBD2. This CDR3 is 16 amino acids long. Germline CDR1 reads LNHDA; CDR2 reads SQIVND (reference sequence). Trimming removed 3 bases from V and 7 bases from J; junction bases left unmatched: 6. The whole variable domain, filled in from reference TRBV19 and TRBJ2-3, reads DGGITQSPKYLFRKEGQNVTLSCEQNLNHDAMYWYRQDPGQGLRLIYYSQIVNDFQKGDIAEGYSVSREKKESFPLTVTSAQKNPTAFYLCASSIAGLAGDNTQYFGPGTRLTVL.

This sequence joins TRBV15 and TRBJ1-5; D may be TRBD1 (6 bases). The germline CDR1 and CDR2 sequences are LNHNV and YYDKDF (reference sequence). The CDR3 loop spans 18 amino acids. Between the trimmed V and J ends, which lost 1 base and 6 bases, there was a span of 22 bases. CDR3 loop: CATSRGSFGGGEAQPQHF. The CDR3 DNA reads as TGTGCCACCAGCAGAGGGTCCTTCGGAGGGGGGGAGGCTCAGCCCCAGCATTTT.

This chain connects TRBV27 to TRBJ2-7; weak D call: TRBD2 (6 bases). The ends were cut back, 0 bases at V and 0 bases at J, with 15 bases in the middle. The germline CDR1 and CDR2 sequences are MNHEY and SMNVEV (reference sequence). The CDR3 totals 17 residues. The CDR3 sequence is CASSLSGGTHNSYEQYF. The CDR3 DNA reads TGTGCCAGCAGTTTATCGGGCGGGACCCATAACTCCTACGAGCAGTACTTC.

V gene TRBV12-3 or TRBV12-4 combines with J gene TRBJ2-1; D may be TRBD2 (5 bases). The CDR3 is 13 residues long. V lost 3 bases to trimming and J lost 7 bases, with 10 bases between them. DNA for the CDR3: TGTGCCAGCAGTTTGTCGGGCGGGAATGAGCAGTTCTTC. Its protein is CASSLSGGNEQFF.

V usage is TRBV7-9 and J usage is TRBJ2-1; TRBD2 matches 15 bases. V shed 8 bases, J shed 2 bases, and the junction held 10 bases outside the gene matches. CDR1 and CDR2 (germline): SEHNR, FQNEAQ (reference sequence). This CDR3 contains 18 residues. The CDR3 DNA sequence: TGTGCCAGCCAGAAAGGACTAGCGGGAGGGAGGCCCTACAATGAGCAGTTCTTC. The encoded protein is CASQKGLAGGRPYNEQFF.

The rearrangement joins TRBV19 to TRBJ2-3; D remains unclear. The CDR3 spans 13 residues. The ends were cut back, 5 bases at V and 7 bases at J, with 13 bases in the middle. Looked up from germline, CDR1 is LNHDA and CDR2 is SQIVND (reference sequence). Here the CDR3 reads CASSSASANTQYF. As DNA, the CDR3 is TGTGCCAGTAGTTCTGCTAGTGCAAATACGCAGTATTTT.

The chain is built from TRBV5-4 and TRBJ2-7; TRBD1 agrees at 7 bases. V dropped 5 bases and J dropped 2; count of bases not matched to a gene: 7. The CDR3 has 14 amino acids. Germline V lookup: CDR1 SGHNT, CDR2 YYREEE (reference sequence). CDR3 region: CASRSNRGPYEQYF. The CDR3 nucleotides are TGTGCCAGCAGAAGCAACAGGGGCCCCTACGAGCAGTACTTC.

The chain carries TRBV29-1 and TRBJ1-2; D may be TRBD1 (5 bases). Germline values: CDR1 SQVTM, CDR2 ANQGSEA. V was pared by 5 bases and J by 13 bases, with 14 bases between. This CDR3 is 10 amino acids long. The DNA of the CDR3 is TGCAGCGTTTTGGGGGAGGGCAGCACCTTC. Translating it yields CSVLGEGSTF.

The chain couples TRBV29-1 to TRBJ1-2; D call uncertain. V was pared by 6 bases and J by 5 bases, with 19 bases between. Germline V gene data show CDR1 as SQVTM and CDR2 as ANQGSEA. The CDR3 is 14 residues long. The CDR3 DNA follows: TGCAGCGTCCCCGGGGTTGGCGGCGCATATGGCTACACCTTC. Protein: CSVPGVGGAYGYTF.

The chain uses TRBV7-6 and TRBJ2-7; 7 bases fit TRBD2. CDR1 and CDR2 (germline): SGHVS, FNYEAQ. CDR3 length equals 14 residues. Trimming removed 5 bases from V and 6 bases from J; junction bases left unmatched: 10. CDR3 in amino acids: CASSPTSERVEQYF. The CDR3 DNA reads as TGTGCCAGCAGCCCTACTAGCGAACGGGTCGAGCAGTACTTC.

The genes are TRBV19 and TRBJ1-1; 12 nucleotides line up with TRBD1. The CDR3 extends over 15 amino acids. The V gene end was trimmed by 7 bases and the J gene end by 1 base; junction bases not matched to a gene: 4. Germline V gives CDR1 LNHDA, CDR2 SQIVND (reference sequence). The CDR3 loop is CASNPGQGANTEAFF. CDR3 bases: TGTGCCAGTAATCCGGGACAGGGGGCGAACACTGAAGCTTTCTTT.

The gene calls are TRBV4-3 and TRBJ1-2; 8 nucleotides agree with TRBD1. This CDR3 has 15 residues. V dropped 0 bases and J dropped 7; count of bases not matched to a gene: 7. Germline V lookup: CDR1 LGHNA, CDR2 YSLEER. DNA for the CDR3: TGCGCCAGCAGCCAAGATCTTCACAGGGGGTTTGGCTACACCTTC. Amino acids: CASSQDLHRGFGYTF.

CDR3 in amino acids: CASSYPGLAGGNEQYF. As DNA, the CDR3 is TGTGCCAGCAGTTACCCGGGACTAGCGGGAGGTAACGAGCAGTACTTC. The chain carries TRBV6-5 and TRBJ2-7, with 15 bases matching TRBD2. CDR3 length: 16 amino acids. The V segment lost 2 bases and the J segment 5 bases; nucleotides outside the gene matches: 4. Germline values: CDR1 MNHEY, CDR2 SVGAGI.

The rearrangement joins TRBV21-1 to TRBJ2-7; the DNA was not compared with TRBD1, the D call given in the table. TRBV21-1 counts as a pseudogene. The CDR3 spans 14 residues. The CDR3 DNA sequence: TGTGCCAGCAGCAAAGGGACAGGAAACTACGAGCAGTACTTC. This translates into CASSKGTGNYEQYF.

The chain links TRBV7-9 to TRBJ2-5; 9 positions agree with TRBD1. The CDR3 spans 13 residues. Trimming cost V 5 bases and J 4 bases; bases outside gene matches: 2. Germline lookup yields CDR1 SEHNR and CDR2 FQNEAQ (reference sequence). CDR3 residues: CASSRGQGETQYF. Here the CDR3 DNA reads TGTGCCAGCAGCCGGGGACAGGGAGAGACCCAGTACTTC.

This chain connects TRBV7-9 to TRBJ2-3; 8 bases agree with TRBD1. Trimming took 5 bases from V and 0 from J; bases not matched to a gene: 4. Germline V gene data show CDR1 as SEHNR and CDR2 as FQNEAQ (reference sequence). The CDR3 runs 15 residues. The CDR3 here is CASSPGQASTDTQYF. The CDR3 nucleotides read TGTGCCAGCAGCCCGGGACAGGCGAGCACAGATACGCAGTATTTT.

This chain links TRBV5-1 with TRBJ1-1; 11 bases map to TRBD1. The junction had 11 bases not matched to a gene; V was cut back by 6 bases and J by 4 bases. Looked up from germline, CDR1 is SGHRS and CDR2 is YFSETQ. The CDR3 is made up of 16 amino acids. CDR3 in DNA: TGCGCCAGCACCCTTGGGGAGGACAGGGGGCGCACTGAAGCTTTCTTT. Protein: CASTLGEDRGRTEAFF.

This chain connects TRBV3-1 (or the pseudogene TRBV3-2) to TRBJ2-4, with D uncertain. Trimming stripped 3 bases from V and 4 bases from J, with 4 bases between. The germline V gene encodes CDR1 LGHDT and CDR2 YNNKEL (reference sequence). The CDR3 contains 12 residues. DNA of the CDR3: TGTGCCAGCAGCCACTCTAAAAACATTCAGTACTTC. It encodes CASSHSKNIQYF.

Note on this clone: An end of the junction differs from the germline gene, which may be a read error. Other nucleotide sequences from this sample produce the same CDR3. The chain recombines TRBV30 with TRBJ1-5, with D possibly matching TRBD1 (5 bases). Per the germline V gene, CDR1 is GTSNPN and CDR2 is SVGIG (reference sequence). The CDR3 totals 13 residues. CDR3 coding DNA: TGCGCCTGGAGTCCGACAGACTATCAGCCCCAGCATTTT. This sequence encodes CAWSPTDYQPQHF. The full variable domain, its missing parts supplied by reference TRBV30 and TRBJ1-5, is SQTIHQWPATLVQPVGSPLSLECTVEGTSNPNLYWYRQAAGRGLQLLFYSVGIGQISSEVPQNLSASRPQDRQFILSSKKLLLSDSGFYLCAWSPTDYQPQHFGDGTRLSIL.

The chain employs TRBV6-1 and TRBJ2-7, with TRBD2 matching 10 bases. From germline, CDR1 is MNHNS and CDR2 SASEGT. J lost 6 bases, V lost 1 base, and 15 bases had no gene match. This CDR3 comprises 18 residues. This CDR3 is CASSEVFQGTSGMVEQYF. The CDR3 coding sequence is TGTGCCAGCAGTGAAGTGTTTCAGGGAACTAGCGGGATGGTCGAGCAGTACTTC.

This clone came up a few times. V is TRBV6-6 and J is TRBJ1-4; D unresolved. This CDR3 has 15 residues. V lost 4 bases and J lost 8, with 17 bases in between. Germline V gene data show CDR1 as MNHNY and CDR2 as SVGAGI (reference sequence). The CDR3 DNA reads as TGTGCCAGCAGTTTGCGCCCCACGGGATTGGAAAAACTGTTTTTT. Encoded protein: CASSLRPTGLEKLFF.

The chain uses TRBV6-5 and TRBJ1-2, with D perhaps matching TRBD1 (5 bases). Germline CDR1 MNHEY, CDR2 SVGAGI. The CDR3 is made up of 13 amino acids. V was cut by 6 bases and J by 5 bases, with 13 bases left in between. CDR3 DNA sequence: TGTGCCAGCAGAGACCAGCAGGGTTATGGCTACACCTTC. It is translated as CASRDQQGYGYTF.

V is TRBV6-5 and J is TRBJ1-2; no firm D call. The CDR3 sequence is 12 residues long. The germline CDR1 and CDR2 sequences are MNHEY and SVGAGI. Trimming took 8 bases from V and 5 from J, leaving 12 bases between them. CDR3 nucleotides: TGTGCCAGCGGTAACGCGGGGTATGGCTACACCTTC. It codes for CASGNAGYGYTF.